This T cell receptor beta chain originates from a study of Ad26.COV2.S vaccination and SARS-CoV-2 variants. Treatment specified: roughly 19 received Ad26.COV2.S at low or high dose, single or two shots; 5 received placebo; per-sample allocation not given. Day 63 following the first vaccine or placebo injection was when the samples were taken. The germline gives CDR1 SGHNT, CDR2 YENEEA. Trimming left V 6 bases short and J 6 bases short, with 8 bases between. The CDR3 covers 12 residues. This clone was observed once. Measured with immunoSEQ multiplex PCR; TCRdb has only the in-frame clones, and not every one. The sample includes 350,000 to 400,000 clones, over 75% of them seen just once.

The sample here was peripheral blood, taken in a trial of Ad26.COV2.S vaccine versus placebo. V is TRBV11-3 and J is TRBJ2-2; a possible D gene is TRBD1 (6 bases). The TCR was taken from a person between 18 and 65 years old who received the Ad26.COV2.S COVID-19 vaccine or a placebo. In DNA, the CDR3 is TGTGCCAGCAGGGACAGTTCCGGGGAGCTGTTTTTT. Translation: CASRDSSGELFF.